This TCR beta chain is drawn from a study of T cells in Graves' hyperthyroidism and ophthalmopathy. Turning to the study itself: Peripheral blood samples were taken at initial diagnosis, prior to any treatment.

Subjects aged 18 to 65 presented with newly diagnosed hyperthyroidism of less than 2 months' duration. The authors obtained PBMCs from about 9 ml of fresh peripheral blood. Study-level points and caveats: Most clonotypes expanded in thyroid above 0.001 were likewise present in blood.

Regions amplified from RNA transcripts were the TCR beta CDR3 regions. HTBI primers drove first-round RT-PCR of the TCR CDR3. From the multiplex PCR reads, TCRdb called clonotypes with MiXCR, one entry per CDR3 protein. Counted here are more than 300,000 distinct CDR3 sequences, around 14% occurring once; the ten biggest clones make up roughly 11%. On this clonotype: No antigen is known for it.

This TCR came from a woman in her sixties with Graves' hyperthyroidism. Material: blood.

The CDR3 DNA sequence: TGCAGCGCGGGAGGCGCATACTACGAGCAGTACTTC. Translated: CSAGGAYYEQYF. The V and J genes are TRBV29-1 and TRBJ2-7; 7 bases are shared with TRBD2. The length of the CDR3 is 12 residues. V shed 7 bases, J shed 3 bases, and the junction held 6 bases outside the gene matches. CDR1 and CDR2 (germline): SQVTM, ANQGSEA.